These 10 T cell receptor beta chains originate from one sample sequenced in a study of beta chain features in type 1 diabetes (dated by TCRdb to the late 2010s). Results the study describes overall, beyond this receptor: In all four CD4+ subsets, TCRB CDR3 length was moderately but significantly shorter in type 1 diabetes patients.

The method was the immunoSEQ multiplex PCR assay. The High Capacity cDNA Reverse Transcription Kit was used to reverse transcribe all of the isolated RNA, meaning that expressed TCRB transcripts were what got sequenced. TCRdb retrieved this table from immuneACCESS and kept in-frame rearrangements only. Not all clones are present; in checked studies, unresolved V genes account for under half, and no reason is known for the remainder. This sample has hundreds of thousands of clones in its table, and under 15% of those were observed once. Jointly, the top ten make up less than 0.025% of the sample. For these TCRs, the target antigens are not known. Material for sequencing was naive CD4+ T cells from blood. What this sample's cell subset or site label stands for: true naive CD4+ T cells. These receptors came from a man younger than 30 with type 1 diabetes.

The J gene is TRBJ2-1, the V gene TRBV7-9, with D possibly matching TRBD2 (6 bases). The V gene lost 4 bases and the J gene lost 7 bases, with 11 bases spanning the gap. The CDR3 covers 13 residues. Germline V gives CDR1 SEHNR, CDR2 FQNEAQ (reference sequence). In DNA, the CDR3 is TGTGCCAGCAGCTCGGGACTGGGGAATGAGCAGTTCTTC. Amino acids: CASSSGLGNEQFF. The full variable domain, rest sourced from reference TRBV7-9 and TRBJ2-1, is DTGVSQNPRHKITKRGQNVTFRCDPISEHNRLYWYRQTLGQGPEFLTYFQNEAQLEKSRLLSDRFSAERPKGSFSTLEIQRTEQGDSAMYLCASSSGLGNEQFFGPGTRLTVL.

This chain uses TRBV19 with TRBJ2-1; either TRBD1 or TRBD2 may fit D (6 bases each). Germline V gene lookup returns CDR1 LNHDA and CDR2 SQIVND (reference sequence). V lost 6 bases and J lost 4, with 13 bases in between. This CDR3 is built from 14 residues. In nucleotides, the CDR3 is TGTGCCAGTAGGCGGGACACCACGTACAATGAGCAGTTCTTC. Translation: CASRRDTTYNEQFF.

This sequence joins TRBV5-1 and TRBJ2-2; no clear D. Per the germline V gene, CDR1 is SGHRS and CDR2 is YFSETQ. This CDR3 contains 15 residues. The V end lost 2 bases, the J end lost 0 bases, and 8 bases lay between the germline ends. CDR3 coding DNA: TGCGCCAGCAGCTTAGTCAGCTCGAACACCGGGGAGCTGTTTTTT. Its translation: CASSLVSSNTGELFF.

This chain uses TRBV9 with TRBJ1-1; TRBD1 agrees at 8 bases. The germline gives CDR1 SGDLS, CDR2 YYNGEE. CDR3 length: 15 amino acids. V lost 4 bases and J lost 1; bases outside the gene matches: 6. In DNA, the CDR3 is TGTGCCAGCAGCCCTGGACAGGGATGGAACACTGAAGCTTTCTTT. This gives the protein CASSPGQGWNTEAFF.

This clone was observed a few times. The chain employs TRBV18 and TRBJ2-1; 8 bases fit TRBD2. CDR1 KGHSH and CDR2 LQKENI come from the germline V gene. V lost 2 bases, J lost 6 bases, and 9 bases stayed unmatched. The CDR3 consists of 16 residues. The CDR3 reads CASSPNTGGAGNEQFF. The CDR3, as DNA: TGTGCCAGCTCACCAAACACCGGGGGGGCTGGCAATGAGCAGTTCTTC.

This clone was found a few times. The gene calls are TRBV9 and TRBJ1-4; D remains ambiguous. Looked up from germline, CDR1 is SGDLS and CDR2 is YYNGEE. The CDR3 extends over 15 amino acids. The V and J ends lost 0 bases and 6 bases respectively, with 12 bases between them. The CDR3 here is CASSVGVGLDEKLFF. Written as DNA, the CDR3 is TGTGCCAGCAGCGTAGGGGTAGGGTTGGATGAAAAACTGTTTTTT.

This clone was observed a handful of times. The V call is TRBV6-1, the J call TRBJ1-1, with TRBD1 identical over 7 bases. Germline-derived CDR1 and CDR2 are MNHNS and SASEGT. The CDR3 extends over 14 amino acids. V lost 5 bases to trimming and J lost 3 bases; unmatched junction nucleotides: 6. CDR3 DNA sequence: TGTGCCAGCAGTCCCGGACAGGAACACACTGAAGCTTTCTTT. Translating gives CASSPGQEHTEAFF.

The chain has TRBV7-9 and TRBJ2-4; D is uncertain. Deletions cut 0 bases from V and 0 bases from J, with 3 bases between. Germline values: CDR1 SEHNR, CDR2 FQNEAQ (reference sequence). CDR3 length equals 14 residues. CDR3 sequence (DNA): TGTGCCAGCAGCTTAGCTATAGCCAAAAACATTCAGTACTTC. Translating gives CASSLAIAKNIQYF. The variable domain in full, with the rest retrieved from reference TRBV7-9 and TRBJ2-4, is DTGVSQNPRHKITKRGQNVTFRCDPISEHNRLYWYRQTLGQGPEFLTYFQNEAQLEKSRLLSDRFSAERPKGSFSTLEIQRTEQGDSAMYLCASSLAIAKNIQYFGAGTRLSVL.

This clone was counted only a few times. This chain connects TRBV7-9 to TRBJ2-1; 13 nucleotides match TRBD2. The germline V gene encodes CDR1 SEHNR and CDR2 FQNEAQ (reference sequence). The CDR3 is 16 amino acids. Losses at the gene ends were 5 bases for V and 7 bases for J; bases not matched to a gene: 8. The DNA of the CDR3 is TGTGCCAGCAGCCCGATGACTAGCGGGGGGATGAATGAGCAGTTCTTC. It specifies CASSPMTSGGMNEQFF.

This clone has only a few counts. The rearrangement uses TRBV5-1 and TRBJ1-1; no definite D call. V was shortened by 2 bases and J by 4 bases, with 12 bases between the two germline ends. There are 14 residues in the CDR3. CDR1 is SGHRS and CDR2 is YFSETQ in the germline V gene. CDR3 amino acids: CASSLEVEGTEAFF. The CDR3 DNA sequence: TGCGCCAGCAGCTTAGAGGTCGAAGGCACTGAAGCTTTCTTT.